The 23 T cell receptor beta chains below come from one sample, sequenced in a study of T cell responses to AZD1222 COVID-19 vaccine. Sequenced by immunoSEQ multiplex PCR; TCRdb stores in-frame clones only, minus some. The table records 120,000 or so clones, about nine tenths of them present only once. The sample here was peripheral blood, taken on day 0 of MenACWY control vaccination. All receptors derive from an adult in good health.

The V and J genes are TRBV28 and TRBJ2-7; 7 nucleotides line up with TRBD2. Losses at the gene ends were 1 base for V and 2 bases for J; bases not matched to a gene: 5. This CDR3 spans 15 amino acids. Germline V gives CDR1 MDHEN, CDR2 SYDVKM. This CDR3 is CASSLLSSGTYEQYF. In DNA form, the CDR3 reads TGTGCCAGCAGTTTATTATCTAGCGGAACCTACGAGCAGTACTTC.

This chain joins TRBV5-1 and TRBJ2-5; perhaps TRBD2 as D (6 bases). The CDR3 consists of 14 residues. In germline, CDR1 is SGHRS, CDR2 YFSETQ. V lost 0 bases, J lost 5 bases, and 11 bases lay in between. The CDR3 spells CASSLEGTRETQYF. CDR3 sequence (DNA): TGCGCCAGCAGCTTGGAAGGGACTCGGGAGACCCAGTACTTC.

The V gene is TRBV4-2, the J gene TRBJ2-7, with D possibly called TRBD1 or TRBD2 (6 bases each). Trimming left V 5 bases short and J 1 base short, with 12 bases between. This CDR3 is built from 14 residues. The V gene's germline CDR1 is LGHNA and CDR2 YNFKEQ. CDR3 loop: CASSRGAGSYEQYF. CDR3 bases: TGTGCCAGCAGCAGGGGGGCAGGGTCCTACGAGCAGTACTTC.

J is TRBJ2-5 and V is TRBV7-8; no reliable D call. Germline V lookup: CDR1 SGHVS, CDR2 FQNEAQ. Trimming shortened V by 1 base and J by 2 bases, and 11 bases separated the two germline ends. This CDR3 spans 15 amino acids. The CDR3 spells CASSLVGGPQETQYF. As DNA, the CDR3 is TGTGCCAGCAGCTTAGTCGGTGGGCCTCAAGAGACCCAGTACTTC.

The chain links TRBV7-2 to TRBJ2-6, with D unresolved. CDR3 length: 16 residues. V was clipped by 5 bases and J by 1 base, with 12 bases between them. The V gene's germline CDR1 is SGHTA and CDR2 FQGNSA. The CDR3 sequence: CASSPAFGSGANVLTF. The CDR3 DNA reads TGTGCCAGCAGCCCAGCATTTGGGTCTGGGGCCAACGTCCTGACTTTC.

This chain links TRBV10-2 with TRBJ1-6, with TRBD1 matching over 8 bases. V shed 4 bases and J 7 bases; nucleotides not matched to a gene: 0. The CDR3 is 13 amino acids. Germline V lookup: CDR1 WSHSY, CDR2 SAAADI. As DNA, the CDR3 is TGCGCCAGCAGTGGACAGGGGAATTCACCCCTCCACTTT. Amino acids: CASSGQGNSPLHF.

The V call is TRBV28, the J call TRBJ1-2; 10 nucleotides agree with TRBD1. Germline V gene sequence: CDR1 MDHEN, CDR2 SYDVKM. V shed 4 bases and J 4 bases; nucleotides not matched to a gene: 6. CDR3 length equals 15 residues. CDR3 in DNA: TGTGCCAGCAGTTCACAGACAGGGGGCGGCTATGGCTACACCTTC. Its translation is CASSSQTGGGYGYTF.

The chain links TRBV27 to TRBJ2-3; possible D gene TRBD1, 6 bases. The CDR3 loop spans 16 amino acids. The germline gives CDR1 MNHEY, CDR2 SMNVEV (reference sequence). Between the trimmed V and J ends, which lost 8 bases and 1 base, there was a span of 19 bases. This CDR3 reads CASGSQGFRGTDTQYF. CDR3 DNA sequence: TGTGCCAGCGGATCACAGGGTTTTAGAGGCACAGATACGCAGTATTTT.

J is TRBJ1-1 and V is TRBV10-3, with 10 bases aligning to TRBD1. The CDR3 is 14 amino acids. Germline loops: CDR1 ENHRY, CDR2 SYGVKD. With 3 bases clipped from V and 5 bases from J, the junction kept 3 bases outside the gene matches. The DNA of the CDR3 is TGTGCCATCAGTGACGGACAGGGGGGGACTGAAGCTTTCTTT. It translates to CAISDGQGGTEAFF.

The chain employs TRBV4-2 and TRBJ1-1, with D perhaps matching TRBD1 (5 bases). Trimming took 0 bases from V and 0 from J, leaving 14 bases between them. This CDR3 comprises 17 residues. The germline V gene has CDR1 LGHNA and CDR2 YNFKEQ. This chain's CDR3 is CASSQDLGRGMNTEAFF. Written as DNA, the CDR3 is TGTGCCAGCAGCCAAGATCTTGGGCGGGGGATGAACACTGAAGCTTTCTTT.

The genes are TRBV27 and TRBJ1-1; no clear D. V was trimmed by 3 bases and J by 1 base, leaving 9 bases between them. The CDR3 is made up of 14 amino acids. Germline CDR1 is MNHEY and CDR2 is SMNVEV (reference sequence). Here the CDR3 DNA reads TGTGCCAGCAGTTTCGGGCGGAAGAACACTGAAGCTTTCTTT. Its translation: CASSFGRKNTEAFF.

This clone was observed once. CDR3 region: CASSHGTSGITSEQYF. As DNA, the CDR3 is TGTGCCAGCAGCCACGGGACTAGCGGGATTACATCCGAGCAGTACTTC. This chain joins TRBV3-1 (or the pseudogene TRBV3-2) and TRBJ2-7, with TRBD2 identical over 13 bases. V dropped 3 bases and J dropped 6; count of bases not matched to a gene: 8. CDR3 length equals 16 residues. Germline V gene data show CDR1 as LGHDT and CDR2 as YNNKEL (reference sequence).

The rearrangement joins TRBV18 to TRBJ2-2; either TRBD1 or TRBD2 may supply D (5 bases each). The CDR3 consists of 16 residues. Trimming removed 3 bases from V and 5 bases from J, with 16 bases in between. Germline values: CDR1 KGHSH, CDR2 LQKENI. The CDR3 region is CASSPPVLGTTGELFF. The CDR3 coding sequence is TGTGCCAGCTCACCTCCTGTTTTGGGGACGACCGGGGAGCTGTTTTTT.

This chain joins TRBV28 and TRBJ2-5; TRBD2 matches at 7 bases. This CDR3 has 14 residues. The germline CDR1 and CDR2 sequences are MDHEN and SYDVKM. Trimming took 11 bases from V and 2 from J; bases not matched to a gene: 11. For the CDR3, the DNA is TGTGCCTCACGGGCGGGGGTACCACAAGAGACCCAGTACTTC. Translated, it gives CASRAGVPQETQYF.

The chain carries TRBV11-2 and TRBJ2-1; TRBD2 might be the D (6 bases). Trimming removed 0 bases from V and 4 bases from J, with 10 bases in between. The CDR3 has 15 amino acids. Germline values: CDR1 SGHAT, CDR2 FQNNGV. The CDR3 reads CASSLEGGPYNEQFF. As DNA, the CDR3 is TGTGCCAGCAGCTTAGAGGGGGGTCCATACAATGAGCAGTTCTTC. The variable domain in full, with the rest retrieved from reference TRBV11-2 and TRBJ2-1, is EAGVAQSPRYKIIEKRQSVAFWCNPISGHATLYWYQQILGQGPKLLIQFQNNGVVDDSQLPKDRFSAERLKGVDSTLKIQPAKLEDSAVYLCASSLEGGPYNEQFFGPGTRLTVL.

The chain's CDR3 is CASGDRAREKLFF. The CDR3 DNA sequence: TGTGCCAGCGGGGACCGAGCTAGGGAAAAACTGTTTTTT. This chain joins TRBV2 and TRBJ1-4; D is possibly TRBD1 (5 bases). CDR1 and CDR2 from the germline V gene are SNHLY and FYNNEI. The length of the CDR3 is 13 residues. Trimming cost V 8 bases and J 8 bases, with 15 bases left between them.

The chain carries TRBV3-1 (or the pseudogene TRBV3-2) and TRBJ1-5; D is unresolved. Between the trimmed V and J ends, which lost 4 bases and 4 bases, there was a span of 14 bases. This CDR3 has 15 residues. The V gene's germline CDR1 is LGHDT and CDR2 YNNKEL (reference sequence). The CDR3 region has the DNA TGTGCCAGCAGCCCCAGCAGGTCCCTAAATCAGCCCCAGCATTTT. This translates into CASSPSRSLNQPQHF.

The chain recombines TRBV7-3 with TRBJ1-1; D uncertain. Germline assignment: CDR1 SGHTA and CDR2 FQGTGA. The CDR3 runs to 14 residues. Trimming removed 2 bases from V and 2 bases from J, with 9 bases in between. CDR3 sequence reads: CASSLEGDNTEAFF. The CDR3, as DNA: TGTGCCAGCAGCTTAGAGGGCGATAACACTGAAGCTTTCTTT.

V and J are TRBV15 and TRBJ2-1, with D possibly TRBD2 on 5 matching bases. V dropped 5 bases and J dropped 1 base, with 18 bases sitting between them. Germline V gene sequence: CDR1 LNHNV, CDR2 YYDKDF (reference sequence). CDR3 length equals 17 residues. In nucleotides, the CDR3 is TGTGCCACCAGCTTGTTGGTCGGGGAGTTTTCCTACAATGAGCAGTTCTTC. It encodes CATSLLVGEFSYNEQFF.

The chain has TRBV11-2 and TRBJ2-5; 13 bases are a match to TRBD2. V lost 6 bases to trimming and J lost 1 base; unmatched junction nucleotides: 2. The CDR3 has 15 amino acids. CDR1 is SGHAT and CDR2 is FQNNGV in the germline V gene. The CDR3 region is CASRRLAGGQETQYF. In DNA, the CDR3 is TGTGCCAGCAGAAGACTAGCGGGAGGCCAAGAGACCCAGTACTTC.

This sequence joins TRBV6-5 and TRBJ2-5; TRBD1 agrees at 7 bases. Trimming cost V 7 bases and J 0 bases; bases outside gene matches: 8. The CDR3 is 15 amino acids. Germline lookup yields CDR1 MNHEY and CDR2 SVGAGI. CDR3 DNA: TGTGCCAGCACGCAAGGGGGCGGGTACCAAGAGACCCAGTACTTC. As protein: CASTQGGGYQETQYF.

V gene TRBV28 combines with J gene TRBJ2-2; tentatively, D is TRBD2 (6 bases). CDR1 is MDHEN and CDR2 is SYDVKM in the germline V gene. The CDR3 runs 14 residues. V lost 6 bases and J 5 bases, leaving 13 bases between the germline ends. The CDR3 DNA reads TGTGCCAGCAGCCGATCCGCGGGGACCGGGGAGCTGTTTTTT. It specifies CASSRSAGTGELFF.

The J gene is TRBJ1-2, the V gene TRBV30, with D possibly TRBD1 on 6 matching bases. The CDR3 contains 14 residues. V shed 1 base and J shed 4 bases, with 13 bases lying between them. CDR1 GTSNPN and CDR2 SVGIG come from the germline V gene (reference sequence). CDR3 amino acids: CAWSANRVAYGYTF. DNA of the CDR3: TGTGCCTGGAGTGCGAACAGGGTGGCCTATGGCTACACCTTC.